The entry that follows covers one TCR beta chain sequence. This CDR3 comprises 11 residues. Germline lookup yields CDR1 SGHNT and CDR2 YYREEE (reference sequence). The germline V and J ends were trimmed by 0 bases and 5 bases, with 3 bases remaining between them. Generated by immunoSEQ multiplex PCR, the TCRdb table keeps only in-frame clones and is missing some. The sample lists 200,000 to 300,000 clones; roughly 90% were seen once. This specimen comes from a study of blood T cell repertoires in COVID-19. On the study more broadly: The United States, Italy and Spain were the sources of the acute and convalescent COVID-19 samples.

The TCR sequence derives from a man aged 25-45 years with active or convalescent COVID-19. The J gene is TRBJ2-7, the V gene TRBV5-4; D is uncertain. Sequences were obtained from peripheral blood. The chain's CDR3 is CASSLADEQYF. CDR3 DNA sequence: TGTGCCAGCAGCTTGGCTGACGAGCAGTACTTC.